This T cell receptor beta chain was sequenced in a study of OX40 agonist ivuxolimab in advanced cancers. Germline-derived CDR1 and CDR2 are ENHRY and SYGVKD. Trimming cost V 4 bases and J 2 bases, with 6 bases left between them. The CDR3 length is 13 residues. TCRdb's copy holds only in-frame clones and misses some; the assay was immunoSEQ multiplex PCR. The data show 90,000 to 100,000 clones, with roughly nine tenths seen just once and about 0.8% held by the top ten. This clonotype originated in an adult with an advanced solid tumor such as melanoma, head and neck, liver or kidney cancer. The material sequenced was CD4+ or CD8+ T cells sorted from blood, taken in a trial of the OX40 agonist ivuxolimab. The chain links TRBV10-3 to TRBJ2-1, with D unresolved. The CDR3 DNA is TGTGCCATCAGTGTAGGGCCCTACAATGAGCAGTTCTTC. As protein: CAISVGPYNEQFF.